This T cell receptor beta chain was recorded in a study of T cell responses to AZD1222 COVID-19 vaccine. TCRdb's table, derived via immunoSEQ multiplex PCR, lists solely in-frame clones and lacks some. The table has 130,000 to 150,000 clones, about 86% seen once. The germline CDR1 and CDR2 sequences are SEHNR and FQNEAQ (reference sequence). Trimming shortened V by 4 bases and J by 0 bases, and 7 bases separated the two germline ends. The CDR3 spans 13 residues. The TCR originated in an adult who received the AZD1222 COVID-19 vaccine. Sequencing was performed on peripheral blood, taken 28 days after the second AZD1222 dose. The rearrangement uses TRBV7-9 and TRBJ2-7; D gene ambiguous. CDR3 bases: TGTGCCAGCAGCTGGGTGGGCTCCTACGAGCAGTACTTC. Its protein is CASSWVGSYEQYF.